This is a list of T cell receptor beta chains from one sample in a study of shared clonotypes between healthy human individuals. The data were produced by immunoSEQ multiplex PCR, yet TCRdb's version contains in-frame clones alone and is incomplete. The sample has some 680,000 clones; more than 70% are singletons. The source material was memory CD4+ T cells sorted from blood. The receptors here all came from a young woman in good health. CDR3s include the opening cysteine and the closing phenylalanine or tryptophan. Each record gives: V gene, J gene, D gene, clone size, CDR3 DNA, CDR3 protein. D genes are given only for firm matches. Only some rows state a clone size, as once, few, many or a class for expanded clones.

>TRBV7-3|TRBJ1-2|TRBD1|.
TGTGCCAGCAGTCCGGGACAGGGCTATGGCTACACCTTC
CASSPGQGYGYTF
>TRBV27|TRBJ2-7|.|.
TGTGCCAGCAGACACAGGGGCGGGGGCAAATGGGGTACGAACGAGCAGTACTTC
CASRHRGGGKWGTNEQYF
>TRBV11-3|TRBJ1-5|.|.
TGTGCCAGCAGCTTAGACCGTCTGACAGGTTGGAATCAGCCCCAGCATTTT
CASSLDRLTGWNQPQHF
>TRBV4-1|TRBJ2-7|.|few
TGCGCCAGCAGCCAAGATGGGGAGCAGTACTTC
CASSQDGEQYF
>TRBV30|TRBJ1-5|.|.
TGTGCCTGGAGTAATAACAGGGAGCCCCAGCATTTT
CAWSNNREPQHF
>TRBV7-8|TRBJ2-1|TRBD2|.
TGTGCCAGCAGCAGCGGGGGAGGGACTAGCGCTTACAATGAGCAGTTCTTC
CASSSGGGTSAYNEQFF
>TRBV7-8|TRBJ2-5|.|.
TGTGCCAGCAGCGCCGACAGAGTCCTTGAACGGAAAGAGACCCAGTACTTC
CASSADRVLERKETQYF
>TRBV30|TRBJ2-5|.|.
TGTGCCTGGAGTGTACGGTCAGGAGAGACCCAGTACTTC
CAWSVRSGETQYF
>TRBV6-5|TRBJ2-7|.|.
TGTGCCAGCAGCCAGGGGATACCGGTCAACGAGCAGTACTTC
CASSQGIPVNEQYF
>TRBV5-5|TRBJ2-2|TRBD1|.
TGTGCCAGCACCTCGGACAGGGGAGGAAACACCGGGGAGCTGTTTTTT
CASTSDRGGNTGELFF
>TRBV7-3|TRBJ2-7|TRBD1|.
TGTGCCAGCAGCTTATACGACAGGGGATCCGAGCAGTACTTC
CASSLYDRGSEQYF
>TRBV9|TRBJ2-4|TRBD1|.
TGTGCCAGCAGCTCCGGGACAGGGGGAAACATTCAGTACTTC
CASSSGTGGNIQYF
>TRBV5-1|TRBJ2-7|TRBD2|.
TGCGCCAGCAGTGATCCGGGGGGTCAGGAGCAGTACTTC
CASSDPGGQEQYF
>TRBV27|TRBJ1-1|.|.
TGTGCCAGCAGTTTGGGACACCTGAACACTGAAGCTTTCTTT
CASSLGHLNTEAFF
>TRBV7-8|TRBJ1-1|.|.
TGTGCCAGCAGCCCGTACATTTCCGGGACTAAAGTCGCTGAAGCTTTCTTT
CASSPYISGTKVAEAFF
>TRBV5-6|TRBJ1-1|.|many
TGTGCCAGCAGTCTATTGGACCGAAGTGAAGCTTTCTTT
CASSLLDRSEAFF
>TRBV5-1|TRBJ2-3|.|.
TGCGCCAGCAGTTTGGGGCAGGGGCCGGCAAACACAGATACGCAGTATTTT
CASSLGQGPANTDTQYF
>TRBV19|TRBJ2-7|.|many
TGTGCCAGTAGTTCAGATCTCCCACCGTACGAGCAGTACTTC
CASSSDLPPYEQYF
>TRBV10-3|TRBJ1-2|.|.
TGTGCTCCCTGGAGGTTTCAGAGGACAAGGGGCTACACCTTC
CAPWRFQRTRGYTF
>TRBV27|TRBJ1-5|.|few
TGTGCCAGCAGTTTAAAGGTTAATCAGCCCCAGCATTTT
CASSLKVNQPQHF
>TRBV18|TRBJ1-1|.|.
TGTGCCAGCTCACCACAGGTAGCAGGGGATGGTACTGAAGCTTTCTTT
CASSPQVAGDGTEAFF
>TRBV11-2|TRBJ2-7|TRBD1|.
TGTGCCAGCAGCTCCCCCCAGACAGGGTCCGACGAGCAGTACTTC
CASSSPQTGSDEQYF
>TRBV25-1|TRBJ1-5|.|.
TGTGCCAGCAGTGAAACAGGGTCAGGGCAGCCCCAGCATTTT
CASSETGSGQPQHF
>TRBV7-9|TRBJ2-7|TRBD1|.
TGTGCCAGCAGCTCTTCTAGGGACAGGGTACTCTCGGAGGAGCAGTACTTC
CASSSSRDRVLSEEQYF
>TRBV5-1|TRBJ1-2|TRBD1|.
TGCGCCAGCAGCTTGGCAGGGGGCCTTTATGGCTACACCTTC
CASSLAGGLYGYTF
>TRBV4-1|TRBJ2-7|TRBD1|.
TGCGCCAGCAGCCAAGGAAGCCGGACAGGGGGCCACGAGCAGTACTTC
CASSQGSRTGGHEQYF
>TRBV7-8|TRBJ1-2|.|.
TGTGCCAGCAGCTTAGCTGGGATCTCACAGCATGGCTACACCTTC
CASSLAGISQHGYTF
>TRBV28|TRBJ1-1|.|.
TGTGCCAGCAGTTTGAGGTACGGTGAAGCTTTCTTT
CASSLRYGEAFF
>TRBV11-3|TRBJ2-1|.|many
TGTGCCAGCAGCTTAGGCGGGTATAACAATGAGCAGTTCTTC
CASSLGGYNNEQFF
>TRBV28|TRBJ2-3|.|.
TGTGCCAGCAGCCGCATCTTCCAGGAGGAAGATACGCAGTATTTT
CASSRIFQEEDTQYF
>TRBV11-1|TRBJ2-1|.|many
TGTGCCAGCAGCTACTCGGGGGGCTTGTCCTACAATGAGCAGTTCTTC
CASSYSGGLSYNEQFF
>TRBV7-3|TRBJ1-5|.|.
TGTGCCAGCAGCATACAGGAGGATCAGCCCCAGCATTTT
CASSIQEDQPQHF
>TRBV25-1|TRBJ2-5|TRBD1|few
TGTGCCAGCAGTCCGGACAGGGTTCGCGAGACCCAGTACTTC
CASSPDRVRETQYF
>TRBV28|TRBJ2-7|TRBD1|.
TGTGCCAGCAGCGAAGCCCAGGGGGTCAACGAGCAGTACTTC
CASSEAQGVNEQYF
>TRBV7-9|TRBJ1-1|.|.
TGTGCCAGCAGCTTCTCAGGGCGCACTGAAGCTTTCTTT
CASSFSGRTEAFF
>TRBV28|TRBJ2-2|.|many
TGTGCCAGCAGTCTCCCCCTAGTACCCGGGGAGCTGTTTTTT
CASSLPLVPGELFF
>TRBV5-1|TRBJ1-2|.|.
TGCGCCAGCAGCTTGAGCGGGGAGTATGGCTACACCTTC
CASSLSGEYGYTF
>TRBV23-1|TRBJ2-7|.|.
TGCGCCAGCAGCCCCCTGTGCGAGCAGTACTTC
CASSPLCEQYF